This T cell receptor (beta chain) is drawn from a study of cytomegalovirus exposure and HLA in healthy donors. Germline V gene data show CDR1 as GTSNPN and CDR2 as SVGIG (reference sequence). There are 18 residues in the CDR3. The J segment lost 4 bases and the V segment lost 4 bases, leaving 18 bases of the junction unmatched. General study findings and limits: Three chains tied to CMV proved CMV antigen-specific in vitro.

Only in-frame clones appear in the TCRdb table, and some are missing; sequencing was by immunoSEQ multiplex PCR. The sample lists more than 300,000 clones, about nine tenths occurring once. For this clone: Its antigen is unknown.

This TCR was recovered from a woman aged 18-30 years in good health and CMV-seronegative. The rearrangement uses TRBV30 and TRBJ2-7; 11 positions agree with TRBD2. The specimen was PBMCs. The CDR3 loop is CAWKRPSVAGGMRYEQYF. CDR3 sequence (DNA): TGTGCCTGGAAACGGCCCTCCGTAGCGGGAGGGATGCGGTACGAGCAGTACTTC.